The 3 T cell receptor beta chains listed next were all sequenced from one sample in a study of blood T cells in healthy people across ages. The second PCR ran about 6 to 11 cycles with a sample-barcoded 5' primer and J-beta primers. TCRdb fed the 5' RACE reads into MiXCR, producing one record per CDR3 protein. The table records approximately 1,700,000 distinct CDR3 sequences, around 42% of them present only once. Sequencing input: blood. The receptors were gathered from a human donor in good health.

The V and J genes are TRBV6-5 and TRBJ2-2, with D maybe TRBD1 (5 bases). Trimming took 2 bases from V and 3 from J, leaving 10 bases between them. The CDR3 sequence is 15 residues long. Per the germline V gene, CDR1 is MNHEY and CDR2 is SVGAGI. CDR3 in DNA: TGTGCCAGCAGTTACCAAGGGGTTGACACCGGGGAGCTGTTTTTT. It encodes CASSYQGVDTGELFF.

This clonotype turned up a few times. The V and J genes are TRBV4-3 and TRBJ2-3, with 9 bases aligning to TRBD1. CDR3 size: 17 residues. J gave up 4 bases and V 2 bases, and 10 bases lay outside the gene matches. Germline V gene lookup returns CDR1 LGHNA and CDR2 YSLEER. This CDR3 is CASSQRGGTGSADTQYF. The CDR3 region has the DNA TGCGCCAGCAGCCAAAGAGGGGGGACAGGGAGCGCAGATACGCAGTATTTT.

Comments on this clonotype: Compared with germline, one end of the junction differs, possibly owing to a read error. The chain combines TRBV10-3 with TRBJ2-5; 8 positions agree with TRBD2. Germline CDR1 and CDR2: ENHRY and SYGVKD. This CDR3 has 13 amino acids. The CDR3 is CAISELAEESQYF. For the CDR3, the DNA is TGTGCCATCAGTGAACTAGCGGAAGAGTCCCAGTACTTC.